A selection of T cell receptor beta chains follows, all from one sample in a study of cytomegalovirus exposure and HLA in healthy donors. Libraries were prepared by immunoSEQ multiplex PCR; TCRdb keeps only in-frame clonotypes and omits some of them. The sample includes 150,000 to 200,000 clones, around 82% of them seen just once. Material for sequencing was PBMCs. The receptor set was obtained from a woman aged 50 to 60 in good health and CMV-seropositive. CDR3s include the opening cysteine and the closing phenylalanine or tryptophan. D genes are given only for firm matches. Some rows mark clone size as missing; the rest say once, few, many or name a class of expanded clone.

15	TRBJ2-2	.	TRBV15	.	TGTGCCACCAGCAGAGATCTCTCGGGCACCGGGGAGCTGTTTTTT	CATSRDLSGTGELFF
12	TRBJ2-1	.	TRBV12-5	.	TGTGCTAGTGGTCCAGGGGAAACAAGTCCGATCTTC	CASGPGETSPIF
15	TRBJ1-5	.	TRBV2	.	TGTGCCAGCAGTGAAGAGACAGTCGGCAATCAGCCCCAGCATTTT	CASSEETVGNQPQHF
15	TRBJ2-3	TRBD2	TRBV7-9	few	TGTGCCAGCAGCTTACCTAGCGGGGGACGAGATACGCAGTATTTT	CASSLPSGGRDTQYF
15	TRBJ2-7	TRBD1	TRBV6-5	.	TGTGCCAGCAGTTACGGGACAGGGCTTCCCTACGAGCAGTACTTC	CASSYGTGLPYEQYF
17	TRBJ1-2	TRBD1	TRBV5-1	.	TGCGCCAGCAGCTCCATCGGACAGGCCCGTGGTAGCTATGGCTACACCTTC	CASSSIGQARGSYGYTF
13	TRBJ2-7	.	TRBV5-1	few	TGCGCCAGCAGCTTGATGTCTAACTACGAGCAGTACTTC	CASSLMSNYEQYF
16	TRBJ2-3	TRBD1	TRBV5-1	.	TGCGCCAGCAGCCGGGACAGGGGATTTAGCACAGATACGCAGTATTTT	CASSRDRGFSTDTQYF
13	TRBJ1-2	.	TRBV6-5	few	TGTGCCAGCAGTTACGCCAGTTCGCGGGGCTACACCTTC	CASSYASSRGYTF
13	TRBJ1-1	.	TRBV19	.	TGTGCCAGTAGTGAGGGAACGACCAGTGAAGCTTTCTTT	CASSEGTTSEAFF
12	TRBJ2-7	.	TRBV11-2	.	TGTGCCAGCAGCTTAGTGTCCTACGAGCAGTACTTC	CASSLVSYEQYF
14	TRBJ1-1	.	TRBV11-2	.	TGTGCCAGCAGCTTAGAAGGGGTCGGGACTGAAGCTTTCTTT	CASSLEGVGTEAFF
13	TRBJ2-7	TRBD2	TRBV11-3	.	TGTGCCAGCAGCCAAGGGGACTATCTCGAGCAGTACTTC	CASSQGDYLEQYF
14	TRBJ2-2	.	TRBV4-1	.	TGCGCCAGCAGCCCCTCTGCGGGCACCGGGGAGCTGTTTTTT	CASSPSAGTGELFF
14	TRBJ1-5	TRBD1	TRBV25-1	.	TGTGCCAGCAGTGGGGACAGCCCGAATCAGCCCCAGCATTTT	CASSGDSPNQPQHF
15	TRBJ1-3	TRBD1	TRBV5-1	.	TGCGCCAGCAGCTTGGAAGGGGGCGGTGGAAACACCATATATTTT	CASSLEGGGGNTIYF
13	TRBJ1-1	.	TRBV30	.	TGTGCCTGGAGCTTTGGGACATACACTGAAGCTTTCTTT	CAWSFGTYTEAFF
16	TRBJ2-7	TRBD2	TRBV5-1	.	TGCGCCAGCAGCTTGGGCAGCCTAGCGGCCTCCTACGAGCAGTACTTC	CASSLGSLAASYEQYF
15	TRBJ2-7	TRBD1	TRBV4-1	.	TGCGCCAGCAGCCAAGGAGGGACAGGGTCCTACGAGCAGTACTTC	CASSQGGTGSYEQYF
14	TRBJ1-2	TRBD1	TRBV5-5	few	TGTGCCAGCAGCTCGGGACAGGTTGACTATGGCTACACCTTC	CASSSGQVDYGYTF
14	TRBJ1-1	.	TRBV10-1	.	TGCGCCAGCAGTGAGACACCGGGGGACACTGAAGCTTTCTTT	CASSETPGDTEAFF
14	TRBJ1-2	TRBD1	TRBV7-9	.	TGTGCCAGCAGCTCGGGGACAGGGGACTATGGCTACACCTTC	CASSSGTGDYGYTF
12	TRBJ1-1	.	TRBV2	.	TGTGCCAGCAGTCCTTTGAATCCGGTAGCTTTCTTT	CASSPLNPVAFF
16	TRBJ2-1	.	TRBV6-5	.	TGTGCCAGCAGTTACGACGGGACAAGCTCCTACAATGAGCAGTTCTTC	CASSYDGTSSYNEQFF
15	TRBJ2-7	TRBD2	TRBV5-1	.	TGCGCCAGCAGCCCCAGTAGGCGGGGGTATGACGAGCAGTACTTC	CASSPSRRGYDEQYF
14	TRBJ1-1	.	TRBV7-2	.	TGTGCCAGCACCAGAATTCAGGGGTACACTGAAGCTTTCTTT	CASTRIQGYTEAFF
12	TRBJ1-1	.	TRBV29-1	.	TGCAGCGTTGACTTGGGGGGGACTGAAGCTTTCTTT	CSVDLGGTEAFF
15	TRBJ2-2	TRBD2	TRBV7-9	few	TGTGCCAGCAGCTTAGGTCGGGGGGTCACCGGGGAGCTGTTTTTT	CASSLGRGVTGELFF
16	TRBJ2-2	TRBD2	TRBV5-1	.	TGCGCCAGCAGCGGGACTAGCGGGGGGGTCACCGGGGAGCTGTTTTTT	CASSGTSGGVTGELFF
12	TRBJ1-1	TRBD1	TRBV6-5	.	TGTGCCAGCAGTTACCAGGGGGGTGAAGCTTTCTTT	CASSYQGGEAFF
14	TRBJ2-1	TRBD2	TRBV30	.	TGTGCCTGGAGTGAGACTAGCGTGTACAATGAGCAGTTCTTC	CAWSETSVYNEQFF
14	TRBJ2-7	TRBD1	TRBV5-1	.	TGCGCCAGCAGCGTAGACAGGGGGCAGTACGAGCAGTACTTC	CASSVDRGQYEQYF
14	TRBJ1-5	TRBD1	TRBV9	.	TGTGCCAGCAGCTTGACAGGGGGCCGACAGCCCCAGCATTTT	CASSLTGGRQPQHF
17	TRBJ2-3	TRBD2	TRBV7-8	.	TGTGCCAGCAGCTTAGCGCTAACCGGGGGGGCGAGAGATACGCAGTATTTT	CASSLALTGGARDTQYF
15	TRBJ2-2	TRBD1	TRBV7-6	once	TGTGCCAGCAGCCCGGGACAGGGGGGCACCGGGGAGCTGTTTTTT	CASSPGQGGTGELFF
18	TRBJ1-6	TRBD1	TRBV13	.	TGTGCCAGCAGCTTTAGTGCTTTCGGGACAGTCGGGAATTCACCCCTCCACTTT	CASSFSAFGTVGNSPLHF
17	TRBJ2-5	TRBD2	TRBV5-1	.	TGCGCCAGCAGCTTATTTGGCGGGGGGTCTACCCAAGAGACCCAGTACTTC	CASSLFGGGSTQETQYF
19	TRBJ1-4	TRBD1	TRBV7-2	.	TGTGCCAGCAGCTTAATCCCCTTAGACAGGGGGATCTCCGGCGGAAAACTGTTTTTT	CASSLIPLDRGISGGKLFF
14	TRBJ2-1	TRBD2	TRBV5-1	once	TGCGCCAGTGGCGGGGCGGGAGCCTACAATGAGCAGTTCTTC	CASGGAGAYNEQFF
16	TRBJ1-6	.	TRBV5-1	.	TGCGCCAGCAGCTTGGGCCACGAGACAGGTGGATCACCCCTCCACTTT	CASSLGHETGGSPLHF
13	TRBJ1-1	.	TRBV6-5	.	TGTGCCAGCAGTTACTCGGGGGCCGGTGAAGCTTTCTTT	CASSYSGAGEAFF
10	TRBJ1-2	.	TRBV28	.	TGTGCCACGGGACATTCTGGCTACACCTTC	CATGHSGYTF
13	TRBJ1-1	TRBD1	TRBV5-4	.	TGTGCCAGCACCCCGACAGGGGGCAGAGAAGCTTTCTTT	CASTPTGGREAFF
15	TRBJ2-2	.	TRBV21-1	.	TGTGCCAGCAGCTGGGCGGGGGGGAGATACGGGGAGCTGTTTTTT	CASSWAGGRYGELFF
16	TRBJ2-7	TRBD2	TRBV30	.	TGTGCCTGGTCTTTGGTAGCGGGGGGGAGGTCCTACGAGCAGTACTTC	CAWSLVAGGRSYEQYF
15	TRBJ2-1	.	TRBV5-6	few	TGTGCCAGCAGCTTGGCCGAACTACGAGCAAATGAGCAGTTCTTC	CASSLAELRANEQFF
20	TRBJ2-3	.	TRBV21-1	.	TGTGCCAGCAGCAAAGGAGGGGGGACTAGCGGGGGCCCCTCCACAGATACGCAGTATTTT	CASSKGGGTSGGPSTDTQYF